This T cell receptor (beta chain) stems from a study of blood T cells in healthy people across ages. Whole-study findings and limits: Roughly linear age-related decline in beta diversity appeared, significant by age roughly 40. Nothing was known about donor CMV status, and this possibly confounded expanded clonotype changes. Considered underestimates were the diversity estimates obtained from one million T cells.

The length of the CDR3 is 12 residues. Trimming left V 8 bases short and J 8 bases short, with 18 bases between. Germline V CDR1 and CDR2: DFQATT, SNEGSKA (reference sequence). The second PCR ran about 6 to 12 cycles with a sample-barcoded 5' primer and J-beta primers. The yield of each sample was at least 2.5 million CDR3-containing paired-end reads. TCRdb passed the 5' RACE reads through MiXCR, listing each CDR3 protein once. The data show some 1,800,000 distinct CDR3 sequences, 30% to 40% seen once. Points on this clonotype: Its antigen is unidentified.

The chain uses TRBV20-1 and TRBJ1-2, with D hard to call. Material for sequencing was blood. The sequence was obtained from a human donor in good health. DNA of the CDR3: TGCAGTTCCTGGCGGACCAGAATGGGCTACACCTTC. This translates into CSSWRTRMGYTF.